This entry concerns a single T cell receptor (beta chain). What it recognizes is unknown. TCRdb re-called the 5' RACE reads with MiXCR, one entry per CDR3 protein. The sample includes 35,000 to 50,000 distinct CDR3 sequences, under 25% of them seen just once. Treg sorting used a CD4+CD25+CD127-/low gate. The study, taken as a whole, reports: Tumor Tregs overlapped most with tumor, then blood, naive CD4+ cells.

Trimming removed 2 bases from V and 2 bases from J; junction bases left unmatched: 6. The CDR3 runs to 15 residues. The germline CDR1 and CDR2 sequences are LNHDA and SQIVND (reference sequence). Sequenced sample: Tregs sorted from blood. The sequence was collected from a female donor with breast cancer. The rearrangement joins TRBV19 to TRBJ2-7; 7 bases match TRBD1. The CDR3 DNA follows: TGTGCCAGTAGTATATCGGGGCAGGGGGCCTACGAGCAGTACTTC. It is translated as CASSISGQGAYEQYF.